This TCR beta chain was captured by sequencing in a study of cytomegalovirus exposure and HLA in healthy donors. Note on this clone: What it recognizes is unknown.

General study findings and limits: Most TCR sequences were seen very rarely across donors, but some public TCRs occurred in many.

PCR involved 60 Vbeta and 13 Jbeta primers. This table comes from immunoSEQ multiplex PCR, and its TCRdb copy is limited to in-frame clones, with some not included. The sample has 150,000 to 200,000 clones; around four fifths are singletons. The receptor was derived from a woman between 45 and 65 years old in good health and CMV-seropositive. Sequences were obtained from PBMCs.

The CDR3 region has the DNA TGTGCCAGCAGTTTACGAGGGCCGGGAGAGACCCAGTACTTC. Translating it yields CASSLRGPGETQYF. The rearrangement uses TRBV28 and TRBJ2-5; maybe TRBD2 (5 bases). Germline assignment: CDR1 MDHEN and CDR2 SYDVKM. V was shortened by 2 bases and J by 4 bases, with 11 bases between the two germline ends. The CDR3 sequence is 14 residues long.